This TCR beta chain comes out of a study of T-cell memory formation after mild COVID-19 (dated by TCRdb to the early 2020s). About the investigation overall: TCR sequence clusters from the two donors were largely donor specific. T-cell clones expanding and contracting after mild COVID-19 in a couple of donors were tracked by longitudinal TCRalpha and TCRbeta repertoire sequencing. The cohort comprised two young, previously healthy adult volunteers, one female and one male.

The full study reports these points: From day 15 to 85, contracting clones showed balanced CD4/CD8 phenotypes, whereas a second wave of clones that expanded from day 15 to 37 leaned towards CD4+. SARS-CoV-2 specificity was not confirmed for the second-wave clones peaking on day 37. Only a couple of mild cases were covered by the study, and larger cohorts that include severe cases with pre-infection samples were considered necessary. Contracting CD4+ clones were located mainly in the CM and EM memory subsets, whereas CD8+ clones were found to be enriched in EMRA. Some responding clones were detected in pre-infection memory, which suggested that pre-existing cross-reactive memory T cells had joined the SARS-CoV-2 response.

This clonotype was picked up many times. Its antigen is unknown. Qualities for individual bases were not recorded, and no much larger clone is one base off. PBMCs were isolated by Ficoll-Paque density gradient centrifugation. Trimming accounts for 4 bases at V and 5 bases at J, while the number of junction bases matched to no gene is 13. The CDR3 covers 16 residues, taking in both the cysteine and the phenylalanine. The retained sequence is limited to the CDR3, 48 bases, with the frame set at the first base. CDR1 and CDR2 were assigned from the germline V gene as SGDLS and YYNGEE. TCRdb lists the instrument as Illumina NovaSeq 6000. Using 5'RACE with constant-segment primers, TCRalpha and TCRbeta cDNA libraries were constructed, with sample barcodes and unique molecular identifiers added in the process. RNA was extracted from every sample with Trizol reagent. The libraries were amplified in two PCR steps, and the second step added a second sample barcode and Illumina TruSeq adapters. Sequencing of libraries was performed on an Illumina NovaSeq with 2 x 150 bp paired-end reads. In the paper's pipeline: With migec v1.2.7, reads were demultiplexed and then collapsed into UMI-guided consensus sequences. With mixcr v2.1.11, UMI consensuses were aligned to TRA and TRB V and J templates and assembled into clonotypes. A clonotype was counted as expanded or contracted only if both edgeR and NoisET called the change significant, with noise models trained on biological replicates. edgeR calls used a false discovery rate-adjusted p below 0.01 and a log2 fold-change threshold of 1. As an exploratory analysis of dynamics, PCA with hierarchical clustering was applied to max-normalized trajectories of the 1000 most abundant clonotypes. Separately sequenced CD4+ and CD8+ repertoires were used to assign the CD4 or CD8 phenotype of responding clones. TCRdb redid the processing of the public reads, applying fastp at Q25 and MiXCR, and retained in-frame beta chains. One record per CDR3 amino acid sequence lists the most common genes and DNA. For this entry, the V and J calls and clone size follow TCRdb and not the study's own pipeline. For this sample there are about 110,000 distinct CDR3 sequences; around 15% appear just once. The ten largest account for 25% to 30% of the sample.

The specimen was PBMCs or a T cell subset sorted from them (not recorded which). The V gene is TRBV9 and the J gene is TRBJ2-5; TRBD2 lines up with 8 middle nucleotides. The clonotype was recovered from an adult woman who had mild COVID-19 (a few samples of this study predate the infection). The sample titles of this study are shuffled in the database, so cell type and time point are left out; the donor was told from shared clones. The CDR3 reads CASSRSAAGVMETQYF. The DNA reads TGTGCCAGCAGCCGTTCAGCAGCGGGAGTTATGGAGACCCAGTACTTC.